The rows below give T cell receptor beta chains drawn from one sample of a study of shared clonotypes between healthy human individuals. Clones were sequenced by immunoSEQ multiplex PCR, and TCRdb holds only the in-frame ones, with some missing. The sample has under 1,100,000 clones; 65% to 80% are singletons. Material: memory CD4+ T cells sorted from blood. These receptor sequences come from a man in his late teens or twenties in good health. Both conserved end residues are part of each CDR3. Fields, in order: V gene, J gene, CDR3 length, D gene, clone size, CDR3 DNA, CDR3 protein. A D gene is named only where the DNA matches it firmly. Clone size, where shown, is once, few, many, or a class for clones that have expanded.

TRBV2,TRBJ1-2,12,NA,NA,TGTGCCAGCAGAAACGTAGTCTATGGCTACACCTTC,CASRNVVYGYTF
TRBV28,TRBJ2-5,13,NA,few,TGTGCCAGCAGTTTAAACCCCGGGGAGACCCAGTACTTC,CASSLNPGETQYF
TRBV6-6,TRBJ2-2,13,NA,NA,TGTGCCACCTCAGGGGGGGCCACCGGGGAGCTGTTTTTT,CATSGGATGELFF
TRBV27,TRBJ2-5,16,TRBD2,NA,TGTGCCAGCAGTTCGGGTTGGGGAGGGCCGCGAGAGACCCAGTACTTC,CASSSGWGGPRETQYF
TRBV10-3,TRBJ1-4,16,NA,NA,TGTGCCATCAGTGTTACAGGGAGGGGGAATCTTGAAAAACTGTTTTTT,CAISVTGRGNLEKLFF
TRBV11-3,TRBJ2-7,15,NA,NA,TGTGCCAGCAGCTTAAGCTGGGGAGTAAGCAACGAGCAGTACTTC,CASSLSWGVSNEQYF
TRBV28,TRBJ2-1,15,TRBD1,once,TGTGCCAGCAGTGTCCCGGGACAGGGGGCGGGTGAGCAGTTCTTC,CASSVPGQGAGEQFF
TRBV28,TRBJ2-1,16,NA,NA,TGTGCCAGCAGTTCCCCGGGGGCGGGGGATCACAATGAGCAGTTCTTC,CASSSPGAGDHNEQFF
TRBV7-9,TRBJ1-1,12,NA,few,TGTGCCAGCAACGTACTAAACACTGAAGCTTTCTTT,CASNVLNTEAFF
TRBV27,TRBJ1-2,16,TRBD1,once,TGTGCCAGCAGTTTAGACGGGGACAGTAGAATCTATGGCTACACCTTC,CASSLDGDSRIYGYTF
TRBV11-2,TRBJ2-2,15,NA,NA,TGTGCCAGCAGCTTATACAGGGACCTACCCGGGGAGCTGTTTTTT,CASSLYRDLPGELFF
TRBV7-7,TRBJ1-1,13,NA,NA,TGTGCTAGCAGCTTGACAATGAACACTGAAGCTTTCTTT,CASSLTMNTEAFF
TRBV28,TRBJ2-7,12,NA,NA,TGTGCCAGCTCCGGATTAGTCTACGAGCAGTACTTC,CASSGLVYEQYF
TRBV14,TRBJ1-2,13,NA,NA,TGTGCCAGCAGCCAAGGGTGGGCCTATGGCTACACCTTC,CASSQGWAYGYTF
TRBV19,TRBJ1-4,14,NA,NA,TGTGCCACAAAACCCCAGAGGGATCCCGGAAAACTGTTTTTT,CATKPQRDPGKLFF
TRBV28,TRBJ1-1,13,NA,NA,TGTGCCAGCAGCGACACAGGGAACACTGAAGCTTTCTTT,CASSDTGNTEAFF
TRBV5-4,TRBJ2-5,15,NA,once,TGTGCCAGCAGCTTGGTGACGGCAGGGAAAGAGACCCAGTACTTC,CASSLVTAGKETQYF
TRBV13,TRBJ2-7,14,NA,once,TGTGCCAGCAGCTTAAGGTGGGGCACCTACGAGCAGTACTTC,CASSLRWGTYEQYF
TRBV27,TRBJ2-7,14,TRBD2,NA,TGTGCCAGCAGTCGAGCGGGGGGGAACTACGAGCAGTACTTC,CASSRAGGNYEQYF
TRBV2,TRBJ1-5,15,NA,NA,TGTGCCAGCAAGAGGACAGAGTATAGCAATCAGCCCCAGCATTTT,CASKRTEYSNQPQHF
TRBV25-1,TRBJ1-6,15,NA,few,TGTGCCAGCAGTGCTGTTGGGGGGGCAGAATCACCCCTCCACTTT,CASSAVGGAESPLHF
TRBV28,TRBJ1-4,13,NA,NA,TGTGCCAGCAGTTACGCTCCGGAAAAAAAACTGTTTTTT,CASSYAPEKKLFF
TRBV18,TRBJ2-2,16,TRBD1,many,TGTGCCAGCTCACCACCGATAGGGACAGGGACCGGGGAGCTGTTTTTT,CASSPPIGTGTGELFF
TRBV7-9,TRBJ2-7,13,NA,NA,TGTGCCAGCAGCTTAAAGGATCTCGGCGAGCAGTACTTC,CASSLKDLGEQYF
TRBV9,TRBJ2-4,15,NA,NA,TGTGCCAGCAGCGTAGGGGAGACGCTCAAAAACATTCAGTACTTC,CASSVGETLKNIQYF
TRBV18,TRBJ2-7,16,NA,few,TGTGCCAGCTCACCACCGCTACAGGGCCAAAGCTACGAGCAGTACTTC,CASSPPLQGQSYEQYF
TRBV10-3,TRBJ2-2,14,NA,NA,TGTGCCACCGGGGCTAGATCCGACACCGGGGAGCTGTTTTTT,CATGARSDTGELFF
TRBV28,TRBJ2-2,13,NA,NA,TGTGCCAGCAGCCCTCCCCCCATCGGGGAGCTGTTTTTT,CASSPPPIGELFF
TRBV9,TRBJ2-4,15,NA,NA,TGTGCCAGCCAGGGAACAGGATTAGCCAAAAACATTCAGTACTTC,CASQGTGLAKNIQYF
TRBV19,TRBJ2-3,17,TRBD1,once,TGTGCCAGTAGTAAAGAACCGGGACAGGGTTGGGCAGATACGCAGTATTTT,CASSKEPGQGWADTQYF
TRBV6-5,TRBJ1-1,11,NA,NA,TGTGCCAGCACCAGGAACACTGAAGCTTTCTTT,CASTRNTEAFF
TRBV6-1,TRBJ2-7,13,NA,few,TGTGCCAGCAGGGGAGAAACAGGTTCCGAGCAGTACTTC,CASRGETGSEQYF
TRBV25-1,TRBJ1-2,14,TRBD1,NA,TGTGCCAGCGAGTCAACTAAGGGGGCTAATGGCTACACCTTC,CASESTKGANGYTF
TRBV28,TRBJ2-7,13,NA,NA,TGTGCCAGCAGTTTATACGGCTCCTACGAGCAGTACTTC,CASSLYGSYEQYF
TRBV19,TRBJ2-7,14,NA,NA,TGTGCCAGTAGTCAGGGTGTGGGGTCCTACGAGCAGTACTTC,CASSQGVGSYEQYF
TRBV27,TRBJ2-1,14,TRBD2,NA,TGTGCCAAAAAAGCGGGAGGGCCTCTGAATGAGCAGTTCTTC,CAKKAGGPLNEQFF
TRBV10-3,TRBJ2-2,13,NA,NA,TGTGCCATCAGTGGGCAGGAATCCGGGGAGCTGTTTTTT,CAISGQESGELFF
TRBV7-7,TRBJ2-1,15,TRBD2,NA,TGTGCTAGCAGCCCAGGGACTAGCGGATACAATGAGCAGTTCTTC,CASSPGTSGYNEQFF
TRBV7-3,TRBJ2-5,13,TRBD1,NA,TGTGCCAGCGCACGAGGGGGCGGGGAGACCCAGTACTTC,CASARGGGETQYF
TRBV28,TRBJ2-6,16,TRBD1,NA,TGTGCCAGCAGGGTCACAGGGGCATCTGGGGCCAACGTCCTGACTTTC,CASRVTGASGANVLTF
TRBV30,TRBJ1-2,14,TRBD1,NA,TGTGCCTGGAGCGTACAGGGGGCTAGAGGTGGCTACACCTTC,CAWSVQGARGGYTF
TRBV15,TRBJ2-3,15,TRBD2,NA,TGTGCCACCAGCAGAGTTGGGACTAGCGGGGGAAAGCAGTATTTT,CATSRVGTSGGKQYF
TRBV12-5,TRBJ2-1,17,NA,NA,TGTGCTAGTGGTTTGACCCACGGTAGGGACATCCACAATGAGCAGTTCTTC,CASGLTHGRDIHNEQFF
TRBV5-1,TRBJ2-7,14,TRBD2,once,TGCGCCAGCAGCCTAGGCAGTCCGGGAGGCGAGCAGTACTTC,CASSLGSPGGEQYF
TRBV7-9,TRBJ2-7,14,TRBD2,NA,TGTGCCAGCAGCCTACTAGCGGGTACCTACGAGCAGTACTTC,CASSLLAGTYEQYF
TRBV20-1,TRBJ2-1,11,NA,NA,TGCAGTGCTAGAGATAGGGGGGAGCAGTTCTTC,CSARDRGEQFF
TRBV5-1,TRBJ2-5,16,TRBD2,NA,TGCGCCAGCAGCCCCACCGACACTAGCGGGGGGAAGACCCAGTACTTC,CASSPTDTSGGKTQYF
TRBV7-2,TRBJ2-3,17,NA,NA,TGTGCCAGCAGTCGGAACGGGGGGCCAGGGGCCACAGATACGCAGTATTTT,CASSRNGGPGATDTQYF
TRBV6-1,TRBJ1-2,14,NA,NA,TGTGCCAGCAGTGAGTGGAACAGTAACTATGGCTACACCTTC,CASSEWNSNYGYTF
TRBV11-2,TRBJ1-5,13,NA,NA,TGTGCCAGCAGCCAGGACAGAAATCAGCCCCAGCATTTT,CASSQDRNQPQHF
TRBV5-4,TRBJ1-5,14,NA,once,TGTGCCAGCAGCTTACAGGGCGGAGGACAGCCCCAGCATTTT,CASSLQGGGQPQHF
TRBV7-2,TRBJ1-6,14,NA,NA,TGTGCCAGCAGCTTATCCCCGAGTAATTCACCCCTCCACTTT,CASSLSPSNSPLHF
TRBV29-1,TRBJ2-7,13,TRBD1,NA,TGCAGCGTCGCCACTCAGGGGGCCAACGAGCAGTACTTC,CSVATQGANEQYF